This T cell receptor (beta chain) was observed in a study of cytomegalovirus exposure and HLA in healthy donors. Notes on this clone: Antigen: not known.

General study results and limits: According to the study, 160 or so TCR beta chains were cytomegalovirus-associated. It was assumed in the presence/absence analyses that sequencing depth was roughly uniform across donors.

The PCR made use of 60 Vbeta and 13 Jbeta primers. Profiled with immunoSEQ multiplex PCR; TCRdb holds only in-frame clones, not every one. The table has some 190,000 clones, around 80% seen once; the top ten hold about 2.5%. From germline, CDR1 is LGHNA and CDR2 YNFKEQ. CDR3 length equals 16 residues. J gave up 5 bases and V 0 bases, and 9 bases lay outside the gene matches. The donors, nominally healthy at sampling, likely had unrecorded immune exposures. The sequence was obtained from a woman aged 30 to 39 in good health and CMV-seropositive. This chain uses TRBV4-2 with TRBJ1-1, with 7 bases identical to TRBD1. Sequenced sample: PBMCs. CDR3 sequence (DNA): TGTGCCAGCAGCCAAGACAGGGGGTGGAGTAAAACTGAAGCTTTCTTT. The encoded protein is CASSQDRGWSKTEAFF.